Described below is a single T cell receptor beta chain sequence and its context. Its cognate antigen is unknown. This sample was included in a study of Ad26.COV2.S vaccination and SARS-CoV-2 variants. With 4 bases removed from V and 1 base from J, the gap between germline ends came to 7 bases. From germline, CDR1 is SNHLY and CDR2 FYNNEI. This CDR3 comprises 14 residues. Notes on the study in general: The study found similar non-spike TCR breadth in vaccine and placebo recipients.

Treatment denoted: around 19 received Ad26.COV2.S at low or high dose, single or two shots; 5 received placebo; per-sample allocation not given. Sampling was done on day 63 after the first vaccine or placebo injection. Adults aged 18-55 years in Boston included the donor. Clones were sequenced by immunoSEQ multiplex PCR, and TCRdb holds only the in-frame ones, with some missing. The sample shows approximately 340,000 clones, 85% of them seen only once. This receptor was identified in a person between 18 and 65 years old who received the Ad26.COV2.S COVID-19 vaccine or a placebo. Sequences were derived from peripheral blood, sampled in a trial of Ad26.COV2.S vaccine versus placebo. This sequence joins TRBV2 and TRBJ2-2; D is possibly TRBD1 (6 bases). CDR3 amino acids: CASSAGQNTGELFF. DNA for the CDR3: TGTGCCAGCAGTGCGGGACAGAACACCGGGGAGCTGTTTTTT.